This T cell receptor (beta chain) is from a study of control samples from healthy donors and cancer patients. Data came from immunoSEQ multiplex PCR; TCRdb stores just in-frame clones and leaves some out. The sample lists approximately 30,000 clones, approximately 94% occurring once. Only a few counts were recorded for this clone. The material sequenced was blood. This receptor was taken from a man between 60 and 75 years old in good health.

The CDR3 is CASSQDREQYF. In DNA, the CDR3 is TGTGCCAGCAGCCAAGATCGCGAGCAGTACTTC. The chain employs TRBV3-1 (or the pseudogene TRBV3-2) and TRBJ2-7; D gene unclear. Germline loops: CDR1 LGHDT, CDR2 YNNKEL (reference sequence). V was trimmed by 0 bases and J by 6 bases, leaving 3 bases between them. The CDR3 has 11 amino acids.